This T cell receptor beta chain was sequenced for a study of post-analysis software for immune sequencing data (dated by TCRdb to about 2015). In the study overall: Disease courses on record covered relapsing-remitting, secondary progressive and progressive-relapsing multiple sclerosis, though some patients had no subtype annotation. Patient repertoires were compared against some twelve previously published healthy control repertoires from donors aged roughly 6 to 28 years. A subset of samples was prepared in parallel using single-end sample barcoding, then pooled and co-amplified after Illumina adapter ligation.

To demonstrate the VDJtools post-analysis software, TCR beta repertoires were profiled from the peripheral blood of about a dozen young patients with multiple sclerosis. The multiple sclerosis patients were children and adolescents ranging in age from about 6 to 16 years. Library generation was performed with PCR. Sequenced using an Illumina HiSeq 2500. To reduce PCR and sequencing biases, unique molecular identifiers were incorporated into the TCR beta cDNA libraries. Some 500,000 cDNA molecules were obtained for every 1 to 10 million input T cells, so each molecule roughly corresponded to one T cell. The patient libraries were prepared and sequenced with the same protocol used for the earlier healthy control dataset. Samples belonging to the same batch were prepared together, multiplexed and sequenced on a shared HiSeq lane. Under the source paper's analysis protocol: MIGEC was used to process the raw barcoded reads, and molecular identifier groups with only a single read were discarded before consensus assembly and CDR3 extraction. VDJtools was used for post-analysis of the clonotype tables, with diversity normalized by down-sampling every dataset to the smallest sample size. In repertoire overlap clustering, CDR3 amino acid sequences, but not nucleotide sequences, were matched to correct batch-related cross-sample contamination. TCRdb took the public reads, trimmed them with fastp at Q25, ran MiXCR for clone calling and kept in-frame beta chains. Entries are consolidated by CDR3 protein sequence, retaining the most common genes and DNA. The V and J calls shown here were made by TCRdb, not taken from the authors' results. The sample table records about 540,000 distinct CDR3 sequences; about a third of these occur just once. The ten largest clones represent 4.5% to 7.5% of the sample.

Concerning this clonotype itself: Its antigen target is currently unknown. No much larger clonotype is one base removed from it; base qualities were not supplied.

General conclusions and limits of the study: Normalized Chao1 diversity was significantly lower in multiple sclerosis patients than controls, suggesting substantial peripheral T-cell clonal expansion. When samples were clustered directly using the F measure, samples prepared in the same batch co-clustered strongly, which prompted a batch-effect correction. Four or five TRBV segments, including TRBV5-6, TRBV5-1 and TRBV20-1, were significantly more frequent in patients than controls. The multiple sclerosis patient group was slightly younger than the control group.

The CDR3 runs 12 amino acids, cysteine and phenylalanine included. Here the CDR3 DNA is all that survives: 36 bases in frame from base 1. The germline ends are 13 bases apart after V is trimmed by 0 bases and J by 11 bases. Looking up the germline V gene (reference sequence) yields CDR1 DFQATT and CDR2 SNEGSKA. This sequence originates from a girl under 18 with multiple sclerosis. The chain joins TRBV20-1 to TRBJ1-1, with TRBD1 perhaps the D gene, on 5 matching bases. The specimen was blood. The DNA sequence follows: TGCAGTGCTAGAGATCTCGGGGCCAACGCTTTCTTT. This gives the protein CSARDLGANAFF.